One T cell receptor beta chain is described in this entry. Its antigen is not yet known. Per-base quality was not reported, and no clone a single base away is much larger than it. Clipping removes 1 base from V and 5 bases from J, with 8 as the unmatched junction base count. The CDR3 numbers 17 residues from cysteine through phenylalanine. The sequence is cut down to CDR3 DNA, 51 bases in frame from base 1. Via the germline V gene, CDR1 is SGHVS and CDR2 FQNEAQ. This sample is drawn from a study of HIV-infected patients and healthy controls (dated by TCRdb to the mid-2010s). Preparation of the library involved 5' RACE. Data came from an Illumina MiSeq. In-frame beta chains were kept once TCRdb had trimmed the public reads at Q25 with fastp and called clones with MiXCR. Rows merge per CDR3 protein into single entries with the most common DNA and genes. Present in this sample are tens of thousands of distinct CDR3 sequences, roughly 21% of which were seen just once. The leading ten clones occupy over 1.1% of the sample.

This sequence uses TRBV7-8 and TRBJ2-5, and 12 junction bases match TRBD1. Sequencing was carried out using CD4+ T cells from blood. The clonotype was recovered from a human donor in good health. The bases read TGTGCCAGCAGCTTAGGCTCGGGACAGGGGGCGCGGGAGACCCAGTACTTC. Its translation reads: CASSLGSGQGARETQYF.